The 5 T cell receptor beta chains reported below all come from one sample, sequenced in a study of identical twins (dated by TCRdb to 2016 to 2017). Library generation was performed with 5' RACE. The sequencing machine was an Illumina HiSeq 2000. TCRdb handled the public reads itself, with Q25 trimming in fastp and clone calling in MiXCR, and kept productive beta chains. Every CDR3 protein is listed once, alongside the most common genes and DNA of its rows. In all, the sample holds fewer than 550,000 distinct CDR3 sequences, and around 15% of those were seen once. The leading ten clones occupy roughly 0.4% of the sample. These data are also associated with another study on yellow fever vaccine responses in identical twins.

Sequencing was done on a sample of CD4+ T cells sorted from blood. The receptors were sampled from a young woman in good health.

Many counts were recorded for this clonotype. This sequence joins TRBV12-3 or TRBV12-4 and TRBJ1-6; D remains unclear. The CDR3 has 15 residues. Trimming stripped 5 bases from V and 10 bases from J, with 18 bases between. CDR3 nucleotides: TGTGCCAGCAGTCTGGCGGAGGGTCTGGTATCACCCCTCCACTTT. The encoded protein is CASSLAEGLVSPLHF.

The genes are TRBV9 and TRBJ2-5, with D perhaps matching TRBD1 (6 bases). The V and J ends lost 6 bases and 4 bases respectively, with 22 bases between them. The CDR3 length is 16 residues. Per germline, CDR1 SGDLS and CDR2 YYNGEE. The CDR3 DNA is TGTGCCAGCACCCCCAGCCTACAGGGATGGCGAGAGACCCAGTACTTC. Encoded protein: CASTPSLQGWRETQYF.

Comment on this clonotype: A junction end diverges from the germline sequence, so it may reflect a read error. The rearrangement joins TRBV3-1 to TRBJ2-2; no reliable D call. The CDR3 sequence is 17 residues long. Germline loops: CDR1 LGHDT, CDR2 YNNKEL (reference sequence). CDR3 in DNA: TGTGCCTGCAGCCAAGATCGATACACGGTGAACACCGGGGAGCTGTTTTTT. It specifies CACSQDRYTVNTGELFF. Looking up the rest from reference TRBV3-1 and TRBJ2-2 gives the full variable domain: DTAVSQTPKYLVTQMGNDKSIKCEQNLGHDTMYWYKQDSKKFLKIMFSYNNKELIINETVPNRFSPKSPDKAHLNLHINSLELGDSAVYFCACSQDRYTVNTGELFFGEGSRLTVL.

The rearrangement links TRBV2 to TRBJ2-1, with TRBD2 matching 13 bases. V gave up 6 bases and J gave up 9 bases; unmatched junction bases: 8. CDR3 length: 15 residues. The V gene's germline CDR1 is SNHLY and CDR2 FYNNEI. The chain's CDR3 is CASRKTSGGAVEQFF. CDR3 in DNA: TGTGCCAGCAGGAAAACTAGCGGGGGGGCCGTTGAGCAGTTCTTC.

This clonotype came up many times. V gene TRBV3-1 combines with J gene TRBJ2-7, with D tentatively TRBD1 (6 bases). The CDR3 is 13 residues long. V dropped 5 bases and J dropped 3 bases, with 11 bases sitting between them. Germline V gives CDR1 LGHDT, CDR2 YNNKEL (reference sequence). CDR3 bases: TGTGCCAGCAGCTTCAGAGGGGGCTACGAGCAGTACTTC. Protein product: CASSFRGGYEQYF.